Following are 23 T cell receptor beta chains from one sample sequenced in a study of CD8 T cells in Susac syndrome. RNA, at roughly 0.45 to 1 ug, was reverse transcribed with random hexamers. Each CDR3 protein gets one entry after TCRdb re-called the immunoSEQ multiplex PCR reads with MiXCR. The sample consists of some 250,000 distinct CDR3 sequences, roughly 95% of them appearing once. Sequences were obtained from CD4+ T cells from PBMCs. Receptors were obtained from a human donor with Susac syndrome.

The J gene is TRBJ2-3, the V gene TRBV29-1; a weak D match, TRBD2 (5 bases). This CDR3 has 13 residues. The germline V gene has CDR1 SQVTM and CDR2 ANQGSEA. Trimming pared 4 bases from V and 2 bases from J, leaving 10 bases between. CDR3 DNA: TGCAGCGTTGGCAGAGCGGCCACAGATACGCAGTATTTT. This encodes CSVGRAATDTQYF.

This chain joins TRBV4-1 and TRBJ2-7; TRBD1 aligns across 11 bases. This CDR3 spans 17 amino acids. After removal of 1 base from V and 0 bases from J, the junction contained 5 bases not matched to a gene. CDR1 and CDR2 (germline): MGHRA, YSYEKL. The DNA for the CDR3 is TGCGCCAGCAGCCAAGTCACCGGGACAGGGGGCTCCTACGAGCAGTACTTC. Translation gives CASSQVTGTGGSYEQYF.

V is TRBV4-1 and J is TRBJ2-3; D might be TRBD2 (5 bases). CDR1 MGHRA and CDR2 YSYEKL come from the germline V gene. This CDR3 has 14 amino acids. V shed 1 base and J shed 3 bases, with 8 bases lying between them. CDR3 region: CASSQGSGTDTQYF. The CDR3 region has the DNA TGCGCCAGCAGCCAAGGGAGCGGAACAGATACGCAGTATTTT.

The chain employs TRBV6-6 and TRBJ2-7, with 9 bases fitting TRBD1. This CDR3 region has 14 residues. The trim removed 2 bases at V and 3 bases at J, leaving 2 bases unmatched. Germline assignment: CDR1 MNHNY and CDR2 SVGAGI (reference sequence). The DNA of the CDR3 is TGTGCCAGCAGTTACGGGACAGGGCTCTACGAGCAGTACTTC. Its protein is CASSYGTGLYEQYF.

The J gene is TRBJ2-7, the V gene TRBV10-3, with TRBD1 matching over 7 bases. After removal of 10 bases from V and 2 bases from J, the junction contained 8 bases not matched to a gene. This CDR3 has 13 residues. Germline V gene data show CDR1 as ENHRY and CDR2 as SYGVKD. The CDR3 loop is CATEGQRAYEQYF. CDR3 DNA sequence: TGTGCCACCGAGGGACAGCGAGCCTACGAGCAGTACTTC.

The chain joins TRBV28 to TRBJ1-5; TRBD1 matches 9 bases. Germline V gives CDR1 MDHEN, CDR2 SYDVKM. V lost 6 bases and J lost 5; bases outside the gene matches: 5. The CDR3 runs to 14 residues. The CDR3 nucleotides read TGTGCCAGCAGGTCGGGACAGGGATATCAGCCCCAGCATTTT. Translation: CASRSGQGYQPQHF.

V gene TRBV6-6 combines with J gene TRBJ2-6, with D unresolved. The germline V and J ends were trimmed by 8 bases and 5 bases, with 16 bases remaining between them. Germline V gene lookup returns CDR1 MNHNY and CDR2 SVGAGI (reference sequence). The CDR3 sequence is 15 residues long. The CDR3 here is CASAPTSGWANVLTF. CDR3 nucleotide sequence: TGTGCCAGCGCACCAACGTCCGGGTGGGCCAACGTCCTGACTTTC.

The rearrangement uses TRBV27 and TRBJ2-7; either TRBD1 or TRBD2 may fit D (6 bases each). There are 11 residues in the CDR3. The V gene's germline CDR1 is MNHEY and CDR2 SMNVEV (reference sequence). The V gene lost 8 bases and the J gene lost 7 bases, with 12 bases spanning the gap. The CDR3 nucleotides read TGTGCCAGCCGTCGGGGGCGGGAGCAGTACTTC. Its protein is CASRRGREQYF.

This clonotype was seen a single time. The CDR3 region has the DNA TGTGCCAGCAGTCCCCGACCCCATCCTACCTCCACAGATACGCAGTATTTT. Translated, it gives CASSPRPHPTSTDTQYF. The chain couples TRBV12-3 or TRBV12-4 to TRBJ2-3; D remains ambiguous. The CDR3 runs 17 residues. V was trimmed by 5 bases and J by 2 bases, leaving 20 bases between them.

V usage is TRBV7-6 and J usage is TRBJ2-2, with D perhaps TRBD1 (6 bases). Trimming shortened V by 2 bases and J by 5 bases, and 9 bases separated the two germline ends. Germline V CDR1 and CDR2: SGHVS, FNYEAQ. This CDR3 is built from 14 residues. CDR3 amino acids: CASSLNQGTGELFF. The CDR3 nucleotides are TGTGCCAGCAGCTTAAACCAGGGGACCGGGGAGCTGTTTTTT.

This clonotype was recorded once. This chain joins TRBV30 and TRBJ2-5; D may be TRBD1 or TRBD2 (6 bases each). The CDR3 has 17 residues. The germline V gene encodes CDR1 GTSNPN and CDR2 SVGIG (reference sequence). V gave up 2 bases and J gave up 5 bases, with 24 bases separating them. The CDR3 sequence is CAWSTPHRTAGDETQYF. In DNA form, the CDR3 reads TGTGCCTGGAGTACTCCCCACCGGACAGCGGGTGATGAGACCCAGTACTTC.

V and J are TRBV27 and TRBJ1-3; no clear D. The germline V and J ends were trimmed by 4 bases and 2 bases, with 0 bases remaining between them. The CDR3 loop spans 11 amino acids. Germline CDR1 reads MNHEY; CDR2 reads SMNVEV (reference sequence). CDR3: CASSSGNTIYF. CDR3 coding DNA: TGTGCCAGCAGTTCTGGAAACACCATATATTTT.

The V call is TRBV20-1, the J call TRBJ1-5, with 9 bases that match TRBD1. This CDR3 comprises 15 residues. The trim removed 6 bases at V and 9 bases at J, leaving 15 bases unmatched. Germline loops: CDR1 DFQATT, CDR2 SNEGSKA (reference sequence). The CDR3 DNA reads TGCAGTGCAAAACAGGGGGCTACTCGGGATGCGCCCCAGCATTTT. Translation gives CSAKQGATRDAPQHF.

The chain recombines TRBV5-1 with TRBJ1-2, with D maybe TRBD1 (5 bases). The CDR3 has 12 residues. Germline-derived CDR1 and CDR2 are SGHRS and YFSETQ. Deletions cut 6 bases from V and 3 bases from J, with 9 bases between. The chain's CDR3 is CASTKGYYGYTF. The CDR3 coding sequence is TGCGCCAGCACCAAGGGGTACTATGGCTACACCTTC.

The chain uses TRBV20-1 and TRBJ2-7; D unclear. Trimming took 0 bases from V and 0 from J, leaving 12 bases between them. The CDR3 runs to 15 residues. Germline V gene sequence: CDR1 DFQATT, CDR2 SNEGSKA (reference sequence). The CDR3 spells CSARDWLRGSYEQYF. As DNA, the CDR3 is TGCAGTGCTAGAGATTGGCTACGCGGCTCCTACGAGCAGTACTTC.

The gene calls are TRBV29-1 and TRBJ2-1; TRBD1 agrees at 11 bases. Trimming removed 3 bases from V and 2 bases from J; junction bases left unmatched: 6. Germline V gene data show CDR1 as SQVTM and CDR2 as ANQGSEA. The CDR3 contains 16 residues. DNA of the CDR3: TGCAGCGTTGAGGACAGGGGGCTAGGAACCTACAATGAGCAGTTCTTC. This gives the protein CSVEDRGLGTYNEQFF.

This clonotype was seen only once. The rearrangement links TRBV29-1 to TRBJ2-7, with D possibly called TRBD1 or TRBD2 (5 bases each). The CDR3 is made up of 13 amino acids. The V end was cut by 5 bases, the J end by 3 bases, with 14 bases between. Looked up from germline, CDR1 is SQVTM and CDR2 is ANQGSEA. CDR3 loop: CSVFGTGNYEQYF. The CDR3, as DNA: TGCAGCGTTTTCGGGACGGGAAACTACGAGCAGTACTTC.

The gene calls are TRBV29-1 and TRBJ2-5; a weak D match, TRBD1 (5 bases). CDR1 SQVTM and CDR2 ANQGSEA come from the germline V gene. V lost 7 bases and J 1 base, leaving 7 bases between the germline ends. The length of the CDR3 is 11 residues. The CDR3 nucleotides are TGCAGCGGGACACTCCAAGAGACCCAGTACTTC. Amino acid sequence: CSGTLQETQYF.

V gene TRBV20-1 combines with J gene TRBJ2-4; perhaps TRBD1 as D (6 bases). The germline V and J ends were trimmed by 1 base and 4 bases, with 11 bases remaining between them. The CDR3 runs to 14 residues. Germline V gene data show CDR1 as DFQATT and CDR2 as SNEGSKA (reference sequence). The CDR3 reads CSARATGPKNIQYF. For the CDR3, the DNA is TGCAGTGCTAGAGCCACAGGGCCGAAAAACATTCAGTACTTC.

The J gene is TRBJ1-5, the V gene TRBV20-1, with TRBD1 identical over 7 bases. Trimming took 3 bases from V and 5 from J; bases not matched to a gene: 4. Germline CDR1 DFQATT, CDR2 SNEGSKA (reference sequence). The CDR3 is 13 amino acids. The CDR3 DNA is TGCAGTGCTAGCCGGGACAGCGATCAGCCCCAGCATTTT. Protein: CSASRDSDQPQHF.

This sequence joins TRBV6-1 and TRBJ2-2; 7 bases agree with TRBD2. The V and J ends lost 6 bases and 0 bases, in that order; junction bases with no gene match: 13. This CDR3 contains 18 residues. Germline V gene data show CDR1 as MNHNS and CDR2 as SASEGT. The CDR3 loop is CASSRADSSGANTGELFF. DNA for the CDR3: TGTGCCAGCAGCCGAGCCGACTCTAGCGGCGCGAACACCGGGGAGCTGTTTTTT.

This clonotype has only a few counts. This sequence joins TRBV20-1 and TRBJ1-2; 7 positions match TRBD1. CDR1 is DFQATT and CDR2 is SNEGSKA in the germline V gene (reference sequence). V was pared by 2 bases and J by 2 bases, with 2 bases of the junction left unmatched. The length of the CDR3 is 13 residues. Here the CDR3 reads CSARPTGNYGYTF. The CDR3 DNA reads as TGCAGTGCTAGACCGACAGGGAACTATGGCTACACCTTC.

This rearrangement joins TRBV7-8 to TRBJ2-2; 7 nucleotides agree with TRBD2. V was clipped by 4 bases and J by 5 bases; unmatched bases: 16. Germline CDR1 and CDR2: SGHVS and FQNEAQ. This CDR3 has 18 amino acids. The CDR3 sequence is CASSSQQLARKQTGELFF. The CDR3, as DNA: TGTGCCAGCAGCTCGCAACAACTAGCGCGAAAGCAGACCGGGGAGCTGTTTTTT.